Reported below is one T cell receptor (beta chain). In germline, CDR1 is SGHVS, CDR2 FQNEAQ. The CDR3 has 13 amino acids. V lost 6 bases to trimming and J lost 3 bases, with 12 bases between them. This entry is derived from a study of OX40 agonist ivuxolimab in advanced cancers. The repertoire was sequenced with immunoSEQ multiplex PCR; TCRdb's copy has only in-frame clones and lacks some. The top ten clones hold more than 12% of a sample with around 34,000 clones, 65% to 80% of them seen once. The specimen was CD4+ or CD8+ T cells sorted from blood, collected in a trial of the OX40 agonist ivuxolimab. The chain combines TRBV7-8 with TRBJ2-7; a weak D match, TRBD2 (5 bases). The sequence came from an adult with an advanced solid tumor such as melanoma, head and neck, liver or kidney cancer. This chain's CDR3 is CASRPRLSYEQYF. As DNA, the CDR3 is TGTGCCAGCAGACCCCGACTAAGCTACGAGCAGTACTTC. The whole variable domain, filled in from reference TRBV7-8 and TRBJ2-7, reads GAGVSQSPRYKVAKRGQDVALRCDPISGHVSLFWYQQALGQGPEFLTYFQNEAQLDKSGLPSDRFFAERPEGSVSTLKIQRTQQEDSAVYLCASRPRLSYEQYFGPGTRLTVT.